These 15 T cell receptor beta chains were sequenced from one sample in a study of monozygotic twins with inflammatory bowel disease (dated by TCRdb to the late 2010s). Library prep was done by 5' RACE. These reads were obtained on an Illumina HiSeq 2500. TCRdb reanalyzed the reads, keeping one entry per CDR3 protein sequence and omitting DNA. This sample's table contains some 440,000 distinct CDR3 sequences. The top ten clonotypes cover 2.4% of the sample. Sequencing was performed on blood. These receptor sequences come from a human donor with ulcerative colitis or Crohn's disease, or a healthy co-twin of an affected twin (not recorded which).

The chain employs TRBV5-5 and TRBJ1-1. The CDR3 sequence is 14 residues long. Germline V gene data show CDR1 as SGHKS and CDR2 as YYEKEE (reference sequence). CDR3 loop: CASSLVPANTEAFF.

The chain carries TRBV18 and TRBJ2-2; TCRdb's D gene call, TRBD1, goes unchecked for lack of DNA. CDR3 length: 16 residues. In germline, CDR1 is KGHSH, CDR2 LQKENI. CDR3 protein: CASSPVVEPLPGELFF.

The chain has TRBV6-1 and TRBJ2-5; the D call of TRBD1 rests on TCRdb alone, since no DNA is present to check it. Looked up from germline, CDR1 is MNHNS and CDR2 is SASEGT. The CDR3 is 15 residues long. CDR3 amino acids: CASRKGAGRQETQYF.

The chain has TRBV7-2 and TRBJ2-3; the D gene TCRdb calls, TRBD2, cannot be checked with no DNA. CDR1 and CDR2 from the germline V gene are SGHTA and FQGNSA. The CDR3 spans 16 residues. The chain's CDR3 is CASSLPRDQSTDTQYF.

The V call is TRBV12-3 or TRBV12-4, the J call TRBJ2-2; there is no DNA to check the TCRdb D call of TRBD1. The CDR3 has 15 amino acids. The CDR3 spells CASSLRQGIAGELFF.

V usage is TRBV12-3 or TRBV12-4 and J usage is TRBJ1-2; TCRdb lists TRBD1, though no DNA is available to test this call. This CDR3 region has 14 residues. This CDR3 is CASSFEGAPYGYTF.

The gene calls are TRBV28 and TRBJ1-5; TCRdb designates TRBD1, a call that cannot be tested without DNA. CDR1 is MDHEN, CDR2 SYDVKM, per germline. This CDR3 spans 15 amino acids. The CDR3 sequence is CASVPGQGRSQPQHF.

J is TRBJ1-4 and V is TRBV20-1. The CDR3 has 11 residues. Germline-derived CDR1 and CDR2 are DFQATT and SNEGSKA (reference sequence). The CDR3: CSAREFEKLFF.

This chain uses TRBV19 with TRBJ2-3; TCRdb reports TRBD2, a call that lacks DNA to check it against. The CDR3 is made up of 17 amino acids. Germline assignment: CDR1 LNHDA and CDR2 SQIVND (reference sequence). The CDR3 reads CASSQMAGSLAGDTQYF.

The genes are TRBV5-1 and TRBJ2-2; TCRdb's assignment of TRBD2 cannot be checked, as there is no DNA. Germline CDR1 is SGHRS and CDR2 is YFSETQ. CDR3 length: 16 residues. The CDR3 region is CASSLIGGADTGELFF.

This sequence joins TRBV30 and TRBJ1-1; with no DNA, the TCRdb D assignment of TRBD1 cannot be verified. CDR1 is GTSNPN, CDR2 SVGIG, per germline (reference sequence). There are 14 residues in the CDR3. This CDR3 is CAWSDGQGAAEAFF.

The chain has TRBV6-1 and TRBJ2-2; absent DNA, TCRdb's TRBD2 call cannot be checked. Germline-derived CDR1 and CDR2 are MNHNS and SASEGT. The CDR3 is 12 residues long. This CDR3 is CASRAGAGELFF.

The J gene is TRBJ1-6, the V gene TRBV20-1; TCRdb's D call of TRBD1 is untestable without DNA. In germline, CDR1 is DFQATT, CDR2 SNEGSKA (reference sequence). This CDR3 is built from 16 residues. The CDR3 reads CSARGDRGILNSPLHF.

The chain combines TRBV7-2 with TRBJ2-4; TCRdb's D call of TRBD1 is untestable without DNA. Germline CDR1 SGHTA, CDR2 FQGNSA. The CDR3 consists of 14 residues. CDR3 protein: CASSFGQGSNIQYF.

The chain carries TRBV28 and TRBJ2-1; TCRdb gives TRBD2 as the D gene, but with no DNA this cannot be confirmed. CDR1 MDHEN and CDR2 SYDVKM come from the germline V gene. The CDR3 is 17 amino acids. The CDR3 is CASSFRTSGGPYNEQFF.